This record concerns one T cell receptor (beta chain) sequence. The antigen is unknown. The data are from a study of cytomegalovirus exposure and HLA in healthy donors. Overall study results and limits: TCR beta V- and J-gene trimming was later associated with a missense DCLRE1C variant. The classifier reportedly diagnosed cytomegalovirus status with high specificity and sensitivity.

PCR employed 60 Vbeta and 13 Jbeta primers. Authors' processing steps: Counted up in a later analysis, unique TCR beta chains came to 65 million to 80 million, with roughly 11 million shared. The protocol was immunoSEQ multiplex PCR, while the TCRdb copy is restricted to in-frame clones and leaves out a portion. V and J calls plus clone size are reproduced from that table; the DNA served to infer D and trimming. Counted here are around 160,000 clones, approximately 82% occurring once; the ten biggest clones make up about 4.9%. The CDR3 runs 15 residues. V was pared by 4 bases and J by 2 bases, with 2 bases of the junction left unmatched. Germline V gene lookup returns CDR1 MNHEY and CDR2 SVGAGI.

This receptor was taken from a male donor in good health and CMV-seronegative. The specimen was PBMCs. The chain employs TRBV6-5 and TRBJ2-3; TRBD1 agrees at 11 bases. In nucleotides, the CDR3 is TGTGCCAGCAGTTCGGGACAGGGGGACACAGATACGCAGTATTTT. Amino acid sequence: CASSSGQGDTDTQYF.